These T cell receptor beta chains were read from a single sample in a study of T cell responses to AZD1222 COVID-19 vaccine. Produced via immunoSEQ multiplex PCR; TCRdb's table is partial and in-frame only. The data contain about 98,000 clones, 85% to 90% of them singletons. The sequences come from peripheral blood, collected on day 0 of MenACWY control vaccination. The source of these receptors is an adult in good health. Both conserved end residues are part of each CDR3. The D gene is left open where the match is weak. Rows may omit the clone size; those that give it use once, few, many or a size class.

V: TRBV14; J: TRBJ1-6; D: .; size: .; DNA: TGTGCCAGCAGCCCCCGAGGAGGGGGTGGATCACCCCTCCACTTT; CDR3: CASSPRGGGGSPLHF
V: TRBV23-1; J: TRBJ2-4; D: .; size: .; DNA: TGCGCCAGCATAAGACAGGGAGGCATTCAGTACTTC; CDR3: CASIRQGGIQYF
V: TRBV9; J: TRBJ2-5; D: TRBD1; size: .; DNA: TGTGCCAGCAGCCCCGGGACAGAATCGGGGGAGACCCAGTACTTC; CDR3: CASSPGTESGETQYF
V: TRBV2; J: TRBJ1-1; D: .; size: .; DNA: TGTGCCAGCAGCCCGGGACTGGCTAGCACTGAAGCTTTCTTT; CDR3: CASSPGLASTEAFF
V: TRBV19; J: TRBJ1-2; D: .; size: .; DNA: TGTGCCAGTAGCCCCGGGACACCGATGGGTGGCTACACCTTC; CDR3: CASSPGTPMGGYTF
V: TRBV7-3; J: TRBJ2-2; D: TRBD2; size: .; DNA: TGTGCCAGCAGCCTTGGCCTAGCGGGGGCCACCGGGGAGCTGTTTTTT; CDR3: CASSLGLAGATGELFF
V: TRBV10-3; J: TRBJ1-2; D: .; size: .; DNA: TGTGCCATCAGTGCTAGGCAGGAGGGAGTCTACACCTTC; CDR3: CAISARQEGVYTF
V: TRBV19; J: TRBJ1-2; D: .; size: .; DNA: TGTGCCAGTAGTTTGGCAGGCCAATACTATGGCTACACCTTC; CDR3: CASSLAGQYYGYTF
V: TRBV19; J: TRBJ2-4; D: .; size: once; DNA: TGTGCCAGTAGTATGGACACCAAAAACATTCAGTACTTC; CDR3: CASSMDTKNIQYF
V: TRBV19; J: TRBJ2-5; D: .; size: .; DNA: TGTGCCAGTAGTATTTATCCAGAGGGAAAGACCCAGTACTTC; CDR3: CASSIYPEGKTQYF
V: TRBV9; J: TRBJ1-1; D: .; size: .; DNA: TGTGCCAGCAGCACCCATCTTGCGAACACTGAAGCTTTCTTT; CDR3: CASSTHLANTEAFF
V: TRBV6-1; J: TRBJ2-7; D: .; size: once; DNA: TGTGCCAGCAGTAAGGGCGGCAGGGGGGCATACGAGCAGTACTTC; CDR3: CASSKGGRGAYEQYF
V: TRBV7-8; J: TRBJ1-6; D: .; size: .; DNA: TGTGCCAGCAGCTCAGGGATATTAGGGCGTTCACCCCTCCACTTT; CDR3: CASSSGILGRSPLHF
V: TRBV6-1; J: TRBJ1-6; D: .; size: .; DNA: TGTGCCAGCAGTGAAGTACCGTCCTATAATTCACCCCTCCACTTT; CDR3: CASSEVPSYNSPLHF
V: TRBV4-2; J: TRBJ2-3; D: .; size: .; DNA: TGTGCCAGCAGCCAAGAGGTTACAGGGGGGGCAGATACGCAGTATTTT; CDR3: CASSQEVTGGADTQYF
V: TRBV10-2; J: TRBJ2-3; D: .; size: .; DNA: TGCGCCAGCAGTGAGGCGGATACGCAGTATTTT; CDR3: CASSEADTQYF
V: TRBV11-2; J: TRBJ2-7; D: .; size: few; DNA: TGTGCCAGCAGCCCACTATCCTACGAGCAGTACTTC; CDR3: CASSPLSYEQYF